This entry describes one TCR beta chain. The data were taken from a study of blood T cell repertoires in COVID-19. From germline, CDR1 is MNHEY and CDR2 SVGAGI. This CDR3 spans 14 amino acids. The germline V and J ends were trimmed by 8 bases and 0 bases, with 14 bases remaining between them. The method was immunoSEQ multiplex PCR; TCRdb's version includes in-frame clones alone and lacks a portion of them. The profile shows about 370,000 clones, roughly 90% of them singletons. Sequencing input: peripheral blood. This receptor was taken from a woman in her thirties with COVID-19, enrolled during active disease. V usage is TRBV6-5 and J usage is TRBJ2-7; D remains ambiguous. The CDR3 reads CASGPSASSYEQYV. The CDR3 bases are TGTGCCAGCGGTCCGTCCGCCAGCTCCTACGAGCAGTACGTC.